The 5 T cell receptor beta chains given below trace back to one sample, sequenced in a study of blood T cell repertoires in COVID-19. The repertoire was sequenced with immunoSEQ multiplex PCR; TCRdb's copy has only in-frame clones and lacks some. There are some 67,000 clones in the sample; around 85% occur only once, and roughly a fifth lies in the top ten. The sample comprised peripheral blood. The receptors were sampled from a woman of 80 years or more with acute or convalescent COVID-19.

The genes are TRBV4-1 and TRBJ2-4; TRBD2 aligns across 7 bases. CDR1 is MGHRA, CDR2 YSYEKL, per germline. The CDR3 spans 13 residues. With V trimmed by 1 base and J by 8 bases, 2 bases remained unmatched. In DNA, the CDR3 is TGCGCCAGCAGCCAAGTCGGGGGGTACATTCAGTACTTC. Its protein product is CASSQVGGYIQYF.

The chain joins TRBV2 to TRBJ1-5; TRBD1 matches 8 bases. V lost 5 bases to trimming and J lost 5 bases; unmatched junction nucleotides: 8. The CDR3 extends over 15 amino acids. CDR1 is SNHLY, CDR2 FYNNEI, per germline. Here the CDR3 reads CASSFDRGWDQPQHF. The CDR3 coding sequence is TGTGCCAGCAGTTTCGACAGGGGATGGGATCAGCCCCAGCATTTT. Drawing the rest from reference TRBV2 and TRBJ1-5, the complete variable domain is EPEVTQTPSHQVTQMGQEVILRCVPISNHLYFYWYRQILGQKVEFLVSFYNNEISEKSEIFDDQFSVERPDGSNFTLKIRSTKLEDSAMYFCASSFDRGWDQPQHFGDGTRLSIL.

This chain links TRBV20-1 with TRBJ2-1; D unresolved. This CDR3 is 11 amino acids long. Germline V gene data show CDR1 as DFQATT and CDR2 as SNEGSKA (reference sequence). The ends were cut back, 3 bases at V and 9 bases at J, with 9 bases in the middle. The CDR3 reads CSASEFSEQFF. The CDR3 nucleotides read TGCAGTGCTAGTGAGTTTAGTGAGCAGTTCTTC.

This chain uses TRBV24-1 with TRBJ2-7; TRBD2 aligns across 8 bases. Germline V gives CDR1 KGHDR, CDR2 SFDVKD. After removal of 6 bases from V and 1 base from J, the junction contained 4 bases not matched to a gene. The CDR3 has 14 amino acids. The CDR3 sequence: CATSQAGESYEQYF. The CDR3 DNA reads as TGTGCCACCAGTCAAGCGGGAGAGTCCTACGAGCAGTACTTC.

The chain joins TRBV28 to TRBJ1-1; 8 bases match TRBD1. The J segment lost 7 bases and the V segment lost 4 bases, leaving 14 bases of the junction unmatched. In germline, CDR1 is MDHEN, CDR2 SYDVKM. The CDR3 has 16 amino acids. CDR3 amino acids: CASSSYSDRAFLEAFF. CDR3 DNA: TGTGCCAGCAGTTCTTATTCGGACAGGGCTTTCCTTGAAGCTTTCTTT.